This TCR beta chain was observed in a study of shared T cell receptors in the human thymus. In its sample, this clone was seen a few times. Libraries were prepared by immunoSEQ multiplex PCR; TCRdb keeps only in-frame clonotypes and omits some of them. The profile shows 550,000 to 800,000 clones, approximately 85% of them singletons. The CDR3 spans 15 residues. CDR1 and CDR2 (germline): MNHEY, SVGAGI. The V end was cut by 6 bases, the J end by 3 bases, with 15 bases between. The sample also formed part of further work on human thymus T cells. That paper adds: Corrective surgery for congenital heart defects was being performed on the healthy Finnish infants who were the donors. Resections obtained during corrective heart surgery supplied the thymus tissue.

The chain recombines TRBV6-5 with TRBJ1-3; a weak D match, TRBD1 (5 bases). The source of this sequence is a girl under three years old with a congenital heart defect. The sample comprised thymocytes. The CDR3 DNA sequence: TGTGCCAGCAGCCCCGGACACTTCATTGGAAACACCATATATTTT. Translated: CASSPGHFIGNTIYF.